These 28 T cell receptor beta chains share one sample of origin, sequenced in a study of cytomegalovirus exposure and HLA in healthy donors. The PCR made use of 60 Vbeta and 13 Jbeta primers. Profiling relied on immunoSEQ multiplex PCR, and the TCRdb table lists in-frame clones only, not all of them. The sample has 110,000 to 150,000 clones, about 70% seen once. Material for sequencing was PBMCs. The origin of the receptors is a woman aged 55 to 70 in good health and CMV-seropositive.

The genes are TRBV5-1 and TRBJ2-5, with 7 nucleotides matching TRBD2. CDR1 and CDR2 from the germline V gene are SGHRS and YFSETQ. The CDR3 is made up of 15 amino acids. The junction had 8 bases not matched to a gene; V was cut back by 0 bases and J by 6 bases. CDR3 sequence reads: CASSLETGLVQTQYF. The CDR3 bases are TGCGCCAGCAGCTTGGAAACCGGACTAGTACAGACCCAGTACTTC. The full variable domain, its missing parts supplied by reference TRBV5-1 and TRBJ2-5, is KAGVTQTPRYLIKTRGQQVTLSCSPISGHRSVSWYQQTPGQGLQFLFEYFSETQRNKGNFPGRFSGRQFSNSRSEMNVSTLELGDSALYLCASSLETGLVQTQYFGPGTRLLVL.

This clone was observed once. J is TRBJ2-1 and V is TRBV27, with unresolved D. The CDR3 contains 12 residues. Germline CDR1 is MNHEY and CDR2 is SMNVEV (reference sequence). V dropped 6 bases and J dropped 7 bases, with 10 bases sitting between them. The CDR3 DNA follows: TGTGCCAGCAGCCGTACGCTAAATGAGCAGTTCTTC. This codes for CASSRTLNEQFF.

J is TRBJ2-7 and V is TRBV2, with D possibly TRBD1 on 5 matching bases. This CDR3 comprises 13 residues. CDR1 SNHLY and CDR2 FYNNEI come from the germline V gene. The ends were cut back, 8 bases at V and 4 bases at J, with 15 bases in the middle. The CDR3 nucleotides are TGTGCCAGCTATTCGGAAGGGGCTTACGAGCAGTACTTC. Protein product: CASYSEGAYEQYF. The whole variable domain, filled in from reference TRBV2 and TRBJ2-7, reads EPEVTQTPSHQVTQMGQEVILRCVPISNHLYFYWYRQILGQKVEFLVSFYNNEISEKSEIFDDQFSVERPDGSNFTLKIRSTKLEDSAMYFCASYSEGAYEQYFGPGTRLTVT.

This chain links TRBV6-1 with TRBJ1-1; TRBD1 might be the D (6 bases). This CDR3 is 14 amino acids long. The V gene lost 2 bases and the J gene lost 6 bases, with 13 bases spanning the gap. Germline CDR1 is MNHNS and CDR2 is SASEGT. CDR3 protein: CASSESGGRPEAFF. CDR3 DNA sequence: TGTGCCAGCAGTGAATCGGGGGGCAGACCTGAAGCTTTCTTT.

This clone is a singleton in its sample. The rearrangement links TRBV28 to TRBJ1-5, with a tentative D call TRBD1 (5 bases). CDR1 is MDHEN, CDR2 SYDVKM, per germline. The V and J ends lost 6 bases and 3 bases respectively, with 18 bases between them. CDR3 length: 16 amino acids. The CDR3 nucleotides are TGTGCCAGCAGCTTAAGGCAGGGTTACGTCAATCAGCCCCAGCATTTT. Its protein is CASSLRQGYVNQPQHF.

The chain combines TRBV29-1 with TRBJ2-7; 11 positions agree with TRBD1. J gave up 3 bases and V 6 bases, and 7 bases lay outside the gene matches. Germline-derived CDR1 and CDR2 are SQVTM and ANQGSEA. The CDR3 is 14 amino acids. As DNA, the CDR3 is TGCAGCGTGGCACAGGGACAGGGGGACTACGAGCAGTACTTC. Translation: CSVAQGQGDYEQYF.

CDR3 nucleotide sequence: TGTGCTAGTGGTTTGACCAGGGGTAATGAGCAGTTCTTC. It is translated as CASGLTRGNEQFF. The chain recombines TRBV12-5 with TRBJ2-1, with D maybe TRBD1 (6 bases). Germline CDR1 is LGHNT and CDR2 is FRNRAP. There are 13 residues in the CDR3. Trimming pared 2 bases from V and 7 bases from J, leaving 9 bases between.

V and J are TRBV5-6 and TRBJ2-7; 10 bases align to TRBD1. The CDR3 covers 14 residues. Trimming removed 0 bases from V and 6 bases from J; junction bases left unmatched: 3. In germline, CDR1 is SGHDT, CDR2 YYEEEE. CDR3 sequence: CASSLEGQGREQYF. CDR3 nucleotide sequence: TGTGCCAGCAGCTTGGAGGGACAGGGGCGCGAGCAGTACTTC.

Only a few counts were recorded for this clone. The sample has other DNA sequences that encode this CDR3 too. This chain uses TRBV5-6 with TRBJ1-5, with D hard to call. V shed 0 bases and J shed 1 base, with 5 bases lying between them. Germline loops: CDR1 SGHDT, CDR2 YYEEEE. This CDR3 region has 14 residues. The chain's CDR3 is CASSLGGSNQPQHF. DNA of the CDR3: TGTGCCAGCAGCTTGGGCGGGAGCAATCAGCCCCAGCATTTT.

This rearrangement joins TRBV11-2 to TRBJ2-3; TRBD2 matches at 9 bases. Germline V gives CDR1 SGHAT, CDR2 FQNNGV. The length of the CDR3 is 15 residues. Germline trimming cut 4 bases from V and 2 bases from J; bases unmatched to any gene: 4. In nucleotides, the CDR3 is TGTGCCAGCAGCTCCGGACTAGCGCCCACAGATACGCAGTATTTT. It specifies CASSSGLAPTDTQYF.

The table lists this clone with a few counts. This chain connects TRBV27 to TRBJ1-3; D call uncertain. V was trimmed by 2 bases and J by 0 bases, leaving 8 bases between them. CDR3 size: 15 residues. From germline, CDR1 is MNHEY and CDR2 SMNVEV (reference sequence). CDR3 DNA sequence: TGTGCCAGCAGTTTAGGCAGGTCCTCTGGAAACACCATATATTTT. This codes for CASSLGRSSGNTIYF.

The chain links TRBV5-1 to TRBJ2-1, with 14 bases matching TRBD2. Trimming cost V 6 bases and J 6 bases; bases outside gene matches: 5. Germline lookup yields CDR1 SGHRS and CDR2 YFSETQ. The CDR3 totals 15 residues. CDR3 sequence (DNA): TGCGCCAGCACACCGGGACTAGCGGGAGTCAATGAGCAGTTCTTC. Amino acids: CASTPGLAGVNEQFF.

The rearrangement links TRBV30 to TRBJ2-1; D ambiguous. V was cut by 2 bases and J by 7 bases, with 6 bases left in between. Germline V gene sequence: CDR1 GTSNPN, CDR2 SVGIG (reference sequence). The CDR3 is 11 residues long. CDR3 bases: TGTGCCTGGAGTAACCAGAATGAGCAGTTCTTC. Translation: CAWSNQNEQFF.

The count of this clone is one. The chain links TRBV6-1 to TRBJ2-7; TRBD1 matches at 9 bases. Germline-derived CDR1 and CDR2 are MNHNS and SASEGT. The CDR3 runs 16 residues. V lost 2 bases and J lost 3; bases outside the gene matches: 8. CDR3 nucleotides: TGTGCCAGCAGTGAACCCCGGGGACAGGGCGGCTACGAGCAGTACTTC. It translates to CASSEPRGQGGYEQYF.

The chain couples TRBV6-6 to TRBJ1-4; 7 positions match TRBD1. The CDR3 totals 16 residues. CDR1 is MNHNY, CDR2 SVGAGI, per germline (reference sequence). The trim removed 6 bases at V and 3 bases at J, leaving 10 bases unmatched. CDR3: CASSPQGSKANEKLFF. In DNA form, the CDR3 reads TGTGCCAGCAGCCCACAGGGGAGTAAGGCTAATGAAAAACTGTTTTTT.

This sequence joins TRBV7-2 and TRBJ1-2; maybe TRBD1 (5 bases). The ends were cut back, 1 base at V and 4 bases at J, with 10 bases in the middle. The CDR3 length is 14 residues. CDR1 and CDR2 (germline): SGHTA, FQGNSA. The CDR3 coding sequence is TGTGCCAGCAGCTTAGGACAGTCCTTCTATGGCTACACCTTC. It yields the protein CASSLGQSFYGYTF.

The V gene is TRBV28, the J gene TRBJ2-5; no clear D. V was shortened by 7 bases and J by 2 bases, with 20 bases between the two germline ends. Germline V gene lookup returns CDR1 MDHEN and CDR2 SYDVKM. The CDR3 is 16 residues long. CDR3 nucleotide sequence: TGTGCCAGCACCTTTGGGTCCTGGCGGTTACAAGAGACCCAGTACTTC. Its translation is CASTFGSWRLQETQYF.

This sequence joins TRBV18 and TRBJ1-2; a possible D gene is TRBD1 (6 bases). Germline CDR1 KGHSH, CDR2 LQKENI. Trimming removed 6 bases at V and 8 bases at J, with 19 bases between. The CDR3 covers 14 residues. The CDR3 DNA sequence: TGTGCCAGCTCCGATCCTTGGCCAGGGGACGGCTACACCTTC. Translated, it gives CASSDPWPGDGYTF.

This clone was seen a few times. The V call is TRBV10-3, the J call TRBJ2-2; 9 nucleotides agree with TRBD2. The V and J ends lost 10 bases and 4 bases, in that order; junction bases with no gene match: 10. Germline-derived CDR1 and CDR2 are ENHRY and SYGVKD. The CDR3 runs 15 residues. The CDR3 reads CASLESGRSTGELFF. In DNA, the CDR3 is TGTGCCAGTCTAGAAAGCGGGAGGAGCACCGGGGAGCTGTTTTTT.

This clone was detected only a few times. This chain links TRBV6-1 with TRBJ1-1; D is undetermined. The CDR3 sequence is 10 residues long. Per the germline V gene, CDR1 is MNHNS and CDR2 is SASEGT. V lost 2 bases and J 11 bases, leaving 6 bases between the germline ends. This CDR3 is CASSETEAFF. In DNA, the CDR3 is TGTGCCAGCAGTGAAACGGAGGCTTTCTTT.

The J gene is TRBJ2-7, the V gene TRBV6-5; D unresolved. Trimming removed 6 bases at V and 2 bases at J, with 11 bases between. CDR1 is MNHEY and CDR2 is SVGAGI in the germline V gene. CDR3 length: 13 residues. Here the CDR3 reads CASSPLRAYEQYF. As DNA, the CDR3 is TGTGCCAGCAGCCCCTTACGGGCCTACGAGCAGTACTTC.

Here the CDR3 DNA reads TGTGCCAGCTCACGGACAGGTGCCGAGAACACTGAAGCTTTCTTT. Its translation is CASSRTGAENTEAFF. The chain links TRBV18 to TRBJ1-1, with 7 bases matching TRBD1. Germline V CDR1 and CDR2: KGHSH, LQKENI. Unmatched junction bases numbered 6, after V lost 4 bases and J lost 1 base. The CDR3 contains 15 residues.

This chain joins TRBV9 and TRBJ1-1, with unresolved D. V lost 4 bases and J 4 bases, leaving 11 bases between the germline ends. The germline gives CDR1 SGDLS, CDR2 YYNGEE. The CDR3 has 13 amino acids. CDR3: CASSNGLITEAFF. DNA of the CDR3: TGTGCCAGCAGCAACGGACTGATCACTGAAGCTTTCTTT.

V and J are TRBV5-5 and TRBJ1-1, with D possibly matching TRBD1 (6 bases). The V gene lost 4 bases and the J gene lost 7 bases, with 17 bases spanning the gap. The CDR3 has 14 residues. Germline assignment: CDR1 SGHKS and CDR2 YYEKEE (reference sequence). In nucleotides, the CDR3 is TGTGCCAGCAGCCCGGGACAAGGAGTGGGTGAAGCTTTCTTT. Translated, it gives CASSPGQGVGEAFF.

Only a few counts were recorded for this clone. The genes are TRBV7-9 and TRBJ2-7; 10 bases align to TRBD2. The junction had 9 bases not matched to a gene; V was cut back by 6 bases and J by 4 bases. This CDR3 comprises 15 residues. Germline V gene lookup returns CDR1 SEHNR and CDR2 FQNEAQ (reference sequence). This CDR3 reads CASRDQGLAKYEQYF. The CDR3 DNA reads TGTGCCAGCAGAGACCAGGGACTAGCGAAGTACGAGCAGTACTTC.

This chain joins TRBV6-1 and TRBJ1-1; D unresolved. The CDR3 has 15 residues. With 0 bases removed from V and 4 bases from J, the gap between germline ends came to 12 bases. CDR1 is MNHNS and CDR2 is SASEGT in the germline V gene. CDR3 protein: CASSEAGLPSTEAFF. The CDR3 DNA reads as TGTGCCAGCAGTGAAGCGGGCCTTCCGAGCACTGAAGCTTTCTTT.

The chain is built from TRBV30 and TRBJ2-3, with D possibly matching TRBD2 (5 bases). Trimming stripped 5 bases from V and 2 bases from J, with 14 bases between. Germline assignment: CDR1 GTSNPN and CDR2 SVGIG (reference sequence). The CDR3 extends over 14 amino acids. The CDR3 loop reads CAWAPPGNTDTQYF. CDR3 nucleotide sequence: TGTGCCTGGGCCCCTCCGGGAAACACAGATACGCAGTATTTT.

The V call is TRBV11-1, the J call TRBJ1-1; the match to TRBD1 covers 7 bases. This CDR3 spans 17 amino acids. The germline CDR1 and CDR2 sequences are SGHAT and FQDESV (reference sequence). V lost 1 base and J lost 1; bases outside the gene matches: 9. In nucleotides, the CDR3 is TGTGCCAGCAGCTTAGGATTTGGCCGGGACAGGAACACTGAAGCTTTCTTT. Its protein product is CASSLGFGRDRNTEAFF.